This T cell receptor (beta chain) was captured in a study of cytomegalovirus exposure and HLA in healthy donors. Regarding the study as a whole: Available immune exposure information was restricted to CMV serostatus only. An apparent linkage of common viral pathogens to several of the most significant clusters emerged in a later analysis. For TCR beta chains, V- and J-gene trimming was later linked to a missense DCLRE1C variant. In a later analysis, the majority of CMV-associated beta chains seemingly showed HLA restriction.

In germline, CDR1 is LNHDA, CDR2 SQIVND (reference sequence). The CDR3 sequence is 11 residues long. Between the trimmed V and J ends, which lost 3 bases and 9 bases, there was a span of 9 bases. Both 60 Vbeta primers and 13 Jbeta primers went into the PCR. The method was immunoSEQ multiplex PCR; TCRdb's version includes in-frame clones alone and lacks a portion of them. The sample holds 120,000 to 150,000 clones; roughly 75% are singletons and the top ten take approximately 3.2%. In its sample, this clone was seen once. Its target is not known. At the DNA level, this CDR3 is encoded by other sequences in the same sample as well.

The sequenced sample was PBMCs. The chain recombines TRBV19 with TRBJ2-7; D possibly corresponds to TRBD1 (5 bases). This receptor was taken from a man aged 40-49 years in good health and CMV-seronegative. For the CDR3, the DNA is TGTGCCAGTAGTATCTCAGGGCGGCAGTACTTC. The encoded protein is CASSISGRQYF. Full variable domain (remainder filled in from reference TRBV19 and TRBJ2-7): DGGITQSPKYLFRKEGQNVTLSCEQNLNHDAMYWYRQDPGQGLRLIYYSQIVNDFQKGDIAEGYSVSREKKESFPLTVTSAQKNPTAFYLCASSISGRQYFGPGTRLTVT.